The text below deals with one T cell receptor beta chain. These data originate in a study of long-term antiretroviral therapy in people with HIV. Survey level was the resolution at which the v3.0 immunoSEQ assay ran. The repertoire was sequenced with immunoSEQ multiplex PCR; TCRdb's copy has only in-frame clones and lacks some. Of roughly 19,000 clones listed, 82% were seen once; the top ten hold around a tenth. The V and J ends lost 4 bases and 6 bases, in that order; junction bases with no gene match: 2. The CDR3 consists of 14 residues. Germline-derived CDR1 and CDR2 are SQVTM and ANQGSEA. This receptor was obtained from a man aged 40-55 years with HIV. The sample here was unsorted PBMCs, taken less than 2.5 years after starting antiretroviral therapy. The chain recombines TRBV29-1 with TRBJ2-1; 14 positions match TRBD2. The CDR3 nucleotides read TGCAGCGTTGGAGGACTAGCGGGAGGCAATGAGCAGTTCTTC. Protein: CSVGGLAGGNEQFF.